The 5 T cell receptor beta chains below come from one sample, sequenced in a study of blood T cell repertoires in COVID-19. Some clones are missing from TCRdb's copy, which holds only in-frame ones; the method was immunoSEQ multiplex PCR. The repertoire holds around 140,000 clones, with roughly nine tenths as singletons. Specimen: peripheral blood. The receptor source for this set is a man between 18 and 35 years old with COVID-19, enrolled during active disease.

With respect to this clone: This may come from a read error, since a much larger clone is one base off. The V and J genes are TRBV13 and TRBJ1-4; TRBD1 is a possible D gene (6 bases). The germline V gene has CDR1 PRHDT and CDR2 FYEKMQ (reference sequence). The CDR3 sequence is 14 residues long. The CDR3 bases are TGTGCCAGCAGCTTGGGGGCAACTAATGAAAAACTGCTTTTT. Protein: CASSLGATNEKLLF.

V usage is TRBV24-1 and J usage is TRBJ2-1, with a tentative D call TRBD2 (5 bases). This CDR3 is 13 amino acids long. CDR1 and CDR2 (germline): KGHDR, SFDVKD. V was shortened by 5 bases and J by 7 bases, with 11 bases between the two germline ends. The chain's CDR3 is CATSGAIANEQFF. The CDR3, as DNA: TGTGCCACCAGTGGCGCTATAGCGAATGAGCAGTTCTTC.

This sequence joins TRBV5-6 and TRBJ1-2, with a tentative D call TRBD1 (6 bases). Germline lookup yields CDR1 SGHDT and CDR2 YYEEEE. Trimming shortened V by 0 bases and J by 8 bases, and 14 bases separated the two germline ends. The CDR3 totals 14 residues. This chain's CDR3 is CASSLGDTFGGYTF. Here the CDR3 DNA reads TGTGCCAGCAGCTTGGGGGACACCTTTGGAGGCTACACCTTC.

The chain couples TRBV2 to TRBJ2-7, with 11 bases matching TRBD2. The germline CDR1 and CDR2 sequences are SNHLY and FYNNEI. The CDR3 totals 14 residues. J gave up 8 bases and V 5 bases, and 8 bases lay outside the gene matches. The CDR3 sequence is CASSRSGRANKQYF. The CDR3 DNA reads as TGTGCCAGCAGTCGTAGCGGGAGGGCTAACAAGCAGTACTTC.

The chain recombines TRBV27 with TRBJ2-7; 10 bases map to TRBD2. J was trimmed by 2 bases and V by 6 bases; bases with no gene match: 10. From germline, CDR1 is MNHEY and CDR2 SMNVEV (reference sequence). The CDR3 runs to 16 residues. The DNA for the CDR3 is TGTGCCAGCAGAACCCCGAGCGGGAGGGACCCCTACGAGCAGTACTTC. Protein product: CASRTPSGRDPYEQYF.